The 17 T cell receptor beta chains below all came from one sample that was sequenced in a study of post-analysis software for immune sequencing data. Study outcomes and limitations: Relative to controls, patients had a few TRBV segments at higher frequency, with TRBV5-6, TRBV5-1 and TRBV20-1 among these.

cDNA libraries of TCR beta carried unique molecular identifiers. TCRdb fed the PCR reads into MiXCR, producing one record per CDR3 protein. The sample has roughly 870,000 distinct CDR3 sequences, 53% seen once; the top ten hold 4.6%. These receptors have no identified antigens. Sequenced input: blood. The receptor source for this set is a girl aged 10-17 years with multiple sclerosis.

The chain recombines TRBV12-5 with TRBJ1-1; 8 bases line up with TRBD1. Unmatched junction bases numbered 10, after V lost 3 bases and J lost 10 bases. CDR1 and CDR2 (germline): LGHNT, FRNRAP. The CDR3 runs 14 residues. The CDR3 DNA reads TGTGCTAGTGGTTTTGACAGGGGCTTACAGGGAGCTTTCTTT. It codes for CASGFDRGLQGAFF.

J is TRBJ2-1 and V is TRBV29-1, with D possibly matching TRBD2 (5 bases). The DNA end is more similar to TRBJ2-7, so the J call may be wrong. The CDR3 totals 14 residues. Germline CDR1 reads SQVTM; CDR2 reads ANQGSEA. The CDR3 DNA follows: TGCAGCGTTGAAGCGGCTAGCTCCTCTAGGGAGCAGTACTTC. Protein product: CSVEAASSSREQYF.

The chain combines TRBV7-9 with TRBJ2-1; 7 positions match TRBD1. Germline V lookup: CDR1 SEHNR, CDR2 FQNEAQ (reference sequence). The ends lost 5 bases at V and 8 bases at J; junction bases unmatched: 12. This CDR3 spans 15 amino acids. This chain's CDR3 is CASSSTGADSDEQFF. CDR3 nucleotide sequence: TGTGCCAGCAGCAGCACAGGGGCTGATTCGGATGAGCAGTTCTTC.

This CDR3 is CASSSGWAKQYF. CDR3 DNA sequence: TGTGCCAGCTCCAGTGGTTGGGCCAAGCAGTACTTC. This chain joins TRBV9 and TRBJ2-7; the D is unclear. The CDR3 is made up of 12 amino acids. CDR1 and CDR2 from the germline V gene are SGDLS and YYNGEE. V lost 7 bases and J 8 bases, leaving 16 bases between the germline ends.

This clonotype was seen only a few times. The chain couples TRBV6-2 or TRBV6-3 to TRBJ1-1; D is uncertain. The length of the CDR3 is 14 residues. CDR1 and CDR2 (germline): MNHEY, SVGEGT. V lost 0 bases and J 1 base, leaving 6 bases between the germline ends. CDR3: CASSYSGRNTEAFF. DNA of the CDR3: TGTGCCAGCAGTTACTCAGGGCGGAACACTGAAGCTTTCTTT.

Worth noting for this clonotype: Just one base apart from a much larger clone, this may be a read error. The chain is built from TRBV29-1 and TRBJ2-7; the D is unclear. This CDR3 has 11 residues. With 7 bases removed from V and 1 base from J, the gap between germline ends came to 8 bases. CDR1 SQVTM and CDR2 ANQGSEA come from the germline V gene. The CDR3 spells CSALASYEQYF. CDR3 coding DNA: TGCAGCGCCCTGGCATCCTACGAGCAGTACTTC.

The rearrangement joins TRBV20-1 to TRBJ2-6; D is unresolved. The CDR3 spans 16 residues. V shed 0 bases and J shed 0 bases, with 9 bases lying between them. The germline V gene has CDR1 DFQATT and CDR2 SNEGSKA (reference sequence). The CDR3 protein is CSARDLQASGANVLTF. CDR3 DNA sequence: TGCAGTGCTAGAGATCTGCAGGCCTCTGGGGCCAACGTCCTGACTTTC.

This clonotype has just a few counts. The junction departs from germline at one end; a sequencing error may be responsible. CDR3 amino acids: CASSPGQGRTEAFF. CDR3 bases: TGTGCCAGCAGCCCCGGACAGGGGCGTACTGAAGCTTTCTTT. The rearrangement links TRBV5-1 to TRBJ1-1; TRBD1 agrees at 9 bases. This CDR3 has 14 amino acids. Per the germline V gene, CDR1 is SGHRS and CDR2 is YFSETQ.

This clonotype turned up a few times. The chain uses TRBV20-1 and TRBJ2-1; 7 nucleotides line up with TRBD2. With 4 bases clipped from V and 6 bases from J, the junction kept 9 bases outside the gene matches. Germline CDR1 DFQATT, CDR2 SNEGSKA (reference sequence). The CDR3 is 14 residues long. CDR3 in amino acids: CSAIVGGPGNEQFF. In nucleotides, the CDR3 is TGCAGTGCTATTGTGGGAGGGCCCGGCAATGAGCAGTTCTTC.

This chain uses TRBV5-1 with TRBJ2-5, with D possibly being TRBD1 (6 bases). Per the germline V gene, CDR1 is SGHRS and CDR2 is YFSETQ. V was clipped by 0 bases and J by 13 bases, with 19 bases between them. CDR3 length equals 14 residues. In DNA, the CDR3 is TGCGCCAGCAGCTTGGCCCAATATGGGACACCTCTGTACTTC. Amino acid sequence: CASSLAQYGTPLYF.

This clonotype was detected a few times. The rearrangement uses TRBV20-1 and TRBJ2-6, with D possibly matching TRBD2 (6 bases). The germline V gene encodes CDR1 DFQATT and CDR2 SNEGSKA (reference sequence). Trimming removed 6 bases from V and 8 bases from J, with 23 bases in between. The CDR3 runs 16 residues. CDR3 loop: CSAPSGGPRPSNVLTF. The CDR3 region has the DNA TGCAGTGCCCCTTCCGGGGGACCTCGGCCTTCCAACGTCCTGACTTTC.

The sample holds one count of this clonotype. CDR3 DNA sequence: TGTGCCAGCAGCGATCCGGGACAGCGCACAGATACGCAGTATTTT. This sequence encodes CASSDPGQRTDTQYF. V usage is TRBV5-5 and J usage is TRBJ2-3; 7 bases align to TRBD1. The CDR3 is 15 amino acids. Per the germline V gene, CDR1 is SGHKS and CDR2 is YYEKEE (reference sequence). The V segment lost 4 bases and the J segment 1 base; nucleotides outside the gene matches: 6.

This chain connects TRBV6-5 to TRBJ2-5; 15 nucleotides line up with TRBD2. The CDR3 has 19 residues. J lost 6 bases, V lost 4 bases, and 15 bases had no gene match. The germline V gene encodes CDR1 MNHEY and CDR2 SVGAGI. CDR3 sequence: CASSFTGTGTSGGRQTQYF. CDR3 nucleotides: TGTGCCAGCAGTTTCACCGGGACAGGGACTAGCGGGGGGAGGCAGACCCAGTACTTC.

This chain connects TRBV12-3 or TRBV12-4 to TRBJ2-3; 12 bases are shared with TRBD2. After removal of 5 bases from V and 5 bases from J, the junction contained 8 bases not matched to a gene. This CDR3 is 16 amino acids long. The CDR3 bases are TGTGCCAGCAGTCCCCCGGCTAGCGGGGGGGAAGATACGCAGTATTTT. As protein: CASSPPASGGEDTQYF.

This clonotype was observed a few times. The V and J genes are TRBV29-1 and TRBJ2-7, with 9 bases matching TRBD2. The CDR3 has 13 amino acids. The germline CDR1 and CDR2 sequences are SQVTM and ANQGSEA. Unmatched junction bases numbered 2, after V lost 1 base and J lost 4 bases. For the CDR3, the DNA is TGCAGCGTTGAAGCGGGACTAGCTTACGAGCAGTACTTC. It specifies CSVEAGLAYEQYF.

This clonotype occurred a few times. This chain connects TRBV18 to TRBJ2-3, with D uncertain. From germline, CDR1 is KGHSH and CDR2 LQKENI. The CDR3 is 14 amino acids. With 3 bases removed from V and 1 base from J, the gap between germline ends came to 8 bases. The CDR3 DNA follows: TGTGCCAGCTCACCTGAAACTGGCACAGATACGCAGTATTTT. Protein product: CASSPETGTDTQYF.

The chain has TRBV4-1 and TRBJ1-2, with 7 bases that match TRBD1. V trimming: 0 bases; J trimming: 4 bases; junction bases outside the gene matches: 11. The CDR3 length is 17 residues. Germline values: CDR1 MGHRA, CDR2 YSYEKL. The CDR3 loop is CASSQEGKGAQAYGYTF. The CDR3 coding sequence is TGCGCCAGCAGCCAAGAAGGAAAGGGGGCGCAGGCCTATGGCTACACCTTC.